These T cell receptor beta chains were read from a single sample in a study of T cell changes during pregnancy in multiple sclerosis. Only in-frame clones appear in the TCRdb table, and some are missing; sequencing was by immunoSEQ multiplex PCR. This table has about 26,000 clones, 89% appearing once. The material sequenced was CD8+ T cells from peripheral blood mononuclear cells, taken in the second trimester of pregnancy. The receptors shown here come from a female donor with multiple sclerosis, enrolled in a pregnancy study. CDR3s include the opening cysteine and the closing phenylalanine or tryptophan. The order of the fields is D gene, J gene, clone size, V gene, CDR3 DNA, CDR3 protein. The D gene is left open where the match is weak. Expanded clones get a size class; other rows say once, few or many, or leave the size out.

D gene: -; J gene: TRBJ2-3; clone size: -; V gene: TRBV7-9; CDR3 DNA: TGTGCCAGCAGCGAGGGTTCAGATACGCAGTATTTT; CDR3 protein: CASSEGSDTQYF
D gene: TRBD1; J gene: TRBJ1-2; clone size: once; V gene: TRBV11-1; CDR3 DNA: TGTGCCAGCAGCCCACAGGGGGCAACTTATTTGGATGGCTACACCTTC; CDR3 protein: CASSPQGATYLDGYTF
D gene: -; J gene: TRBJ1-4; clone size: -; V gene: TRBV6-5; CDR3 DNA: TGTGCCAGCAGTCCCTCCCCCACTAATGAAAAACTGTTTTTT; CDR3 protein: CASSPSPTNEKLFF
D gene: -; J gene: TRBJ1-1; clone size: -; V gene: TRBV28; CDR3 DNA: TGTGCCAGCAGTACACGGGGAGCTGAAGCTTTCTTT; CDR3 protein: CASSTRGAEAFF
D gene: TRBD1; J gene: TRBJ2-7; clone size: -; V gene: TRBV7-8; CDR3 DNA: TGTGCCAGCAGCACTCGGACAGGGACTTACGAGCAGTACTTC; CDR3 protein: CASSTRTGTYEQYF
D gene: TRBD2; J gene: TRBJ2-3; clone size: -; V gene: TRBV2; CDR3 DNA: TGTGCCAGCAGTGTCGGGCAGGGGTCTAGCGGGAGCGCCTTTATCACAGATACGCAGTATTTT; CDR3 protein: CASSVGQGSSGSAFITDTQYF
D gene: TRBD2; J gene: TRBJ2-1; clone size: -; V gene: TRBV19; CDR3 DNA: TGTGCCAGTAGTATAGATTCTAGCGGTTACAATGAGCAGTTCTTC; CDR3 protein: CASSIDSSGYNEQFF
D gene: TRBD2; J gene: TRBJ2-3; clone size: -; V gene: TRBV6-1; CDR3 DNA: TGTGCCAGCAGCATTACTAGCGGGAGCACAGATACGCAGTATTTT; CDR3 protein: CASSITSGSTDTQYF
D gene: TRBD1; J gene: TRBJ1-1; clone size: -; V gene: TRBV7-9; CDR3 DNA: TGTGCCAGCAGCCCGGACAGGGTGGAAGGCACTGAAGCTTTCTTT; CDR3 protein: CASSPDRVEGTEAFF
D gene: TRBD1; J gene: TRBJ2-7; clone size: -; V gene: TRBV29-1; CDR3 DNA: TGCAGCGTTACAACAGGGGCCGAGCAGTACTTC; CDR3 protein: CSVTTGAEQYF
D gene: -; J gene: TRBJ2-6; clone size: -; V gene: TRBV15; CDR3 DNA: TGTGCCACCAGCAGAGATACGAGTTCTGGGGCCAACGTCCTGACTTTC; CDR3 protein: CATSRDTSSGANVLTF
D gene: TRBD1; J gene: TRBJ1-1; clone size: -; V gene: TRBV9; CDR3 DNA: TGTGCCAGCAGCGGGACAGGGGACACTGAAGCTTTCTTT; CDR3 protein: CASSGTGDTEAFF
D gene: -; J gene: TRBJ2-7; clone size: -; V gene: TRBV9; CDR3 DNA: TGTGCCAGCAGCGTAGAAGCAGGCCCAGGCCGAGACGAGCAGTACTTC; CDR3 protein: CASSVEAGPGRDEQYF
D gene: -; J gene: TRBJ1-1; clone size: -; V gene: TRBV30; CDR3 DNA: TGTGCCTGGAGTGGGGGGGATACTGGGACTGAAGCTTTCTTT; CDR3 protein: CAWSGGDTGTEAFF
D gene: -; J gene: TRBJ2-7; clone size: -; V gene: TRBV4-1; CDR3 DNA: TGCGCCAGCAGCCAGAACTTTCGAGGAACCTACGAGCAGTACTTC; CDR3 protein: CASSQNFRGTYEQYF
D gene: -; J gene: TRBJ2-1; clone size: -; V gene: TRBV14; CDR3 DNA: TGTGCCAGCAGACTGGGTGGCGGAAATGAGCAGTTCTTC; CDR3 protein: CASRLGGGNEQFF
D gene: -; J gene: TRBJ2-5; clone size: -; V gene: TRBV9; CDR3 DNA: TGTGCCAGCAGCGCATGGGGGGAGGCTCAAGAGACCCAGTACTTC; CDR3 protein: CASSAWGEAQETQYF
D gene: -; J gene: TRBJ2-7; clone size: -; V gene: TRBV4-1; CDR3 DNA: TGCGCCAGCAGCCTAGGGGACACAGAATACGAGCAGTACTTC; CDR3 protein: CASSLGDTEYEQYF
D gene: -; J gene: TRBJ2-7; clone size: -; V gene: TRBV28; CDR3 DNA: TGTGCCAGCAGTTTACCCCCACGACAGGTATCCTACGAGCAGTACTTC; CDR3 protein: CASSLPPRQVSYEQYF
D gene: TRBD2; J gene: TRBJ2-7; clone size: -; V gene: TRBV10-3; CDR3 DNA: TGTGCCATCAGTGCCCTCGGTAGCGGGAGCTCCTACGAGCAGTACTTC; CDR3 protein: CAISALGSGSSYEQYF
D gene: TRBD2; J gene: TRBJ2-1; clone size: -; V gene: TRBV28; CDR3 DNA: TGTGCCAGCAGTCGGATAGCGGGAGTGGGGGAGCAGTTCTTC; CDR3 protein: CASSRIAGVGEQFF
D gene: -; J gene: TRBJ2-7; clone size: -; V gene: TRBV6-1; CDR3 DNA: TGTGCCAGCAGTGAATCATACCCGGGCAGGGGCCGGTACGAGCAGTACTTC; CDR3 protein: CASSESYPGRGRYEQYF
D gene: TRBD1; J gene: TRBJ1-1; clone size: -; V gene: TRBV27; CDR3 DNA: TGTGCCAGCAGTTGTGGCCGGACAGGGAGTATGAACACTGAAGCTTTCTTT; CDR3 protein: CASSCGRTGSMNTEAFF
D gene: -; J gene: TRBJ2-2; clone size: once; V gene: TRBV7-6; CDR3 DNA: TGTGCCAGCAGCTTTAGCTCATCCGGGGAGCTGTTTTTT; CDR3 protein: CASSFSSSGELFF
D gene: TRBD2; J gene: TRBJ2-5; clone size: -; V gene: TRBV6-5; CDR3 DNA: TGTGCCAGCAGTTACGTCCTAGCGGGGCAAGAGACCCAGTACTTC; CDR3 protein: CASSYVLAGQETQYF
D gene: -; J gene: TRBJ2-7; clone size: -; V gene: TRBV12-5; CDR3 DNA: TGTGCTAGTGCCCCGGTAGCCCCCAACGAGCAGTACTTC; CDR3 protein: CASAPVAPNEQYF
D gene: -; J gene: TRBJ2-2; clone size: -; V gene: TRBV27; CDR3 DNA: TGTGCCACCAAAAAAGGGGCACCCGCGAACACCGGGGAGCTGTTTTTT; CDR3 protein: CATKKGAPANTGELFF
D gene: -; J gene: TRBJ2-1; clone size: -; V gene: TRBV19; CDR3 DNA: TGTGCCAGTAGTCCCGGGACAATCTACAATGAGCAGTTCTTC; CDR3 protein: CASSPGTIYNEQFF